The T cell receptor (beta chain) under discussion was sequenced for a study of T cells in women clearing cervical HPV infection. Study overall: For cases, blood was sampled a median roughly 150 days after lesion detection, interquartile range roughly 80 to 200 days. HLA type could not be excluded as a confounder.

Study observations and caveats: TRBV6-7 abundance was lower in cases than controls (around 0.11% versus 0.16%).

Trimming stripped 10 bases from V and 8 bases from J, with 18 bases between. CDR3 size: 13 residues. Germline CDR1 is LNHDA and CDR2 is SQIVND (reference sequence). For this clone: The antigen is not known. The read stops 3 residues short of the end of the CDR3; the missing end is completed from the germline J gene.

The data were produced by immunoSEQ multiplex PCR, yet TCRdb's version contains in-frame clones alone and is incomplete. The sample yields roughly 20,000 clones, of which the top ten take up about 15%. The gene calls are TRBV19 and TRBJ2-1; possible D gene TRBD1, 6 bases. Source material: blood buffy coat. This receptor was obtained from a woman aged 18 to 75 with a cervical HPV16 infection that either progressed to CIN3+ or cleared (not recorded which). The sequenced part of the CDR3 DNA is TGTGCCACCCTAAATGGACAGTCCGATGAG. This codes for CATLNGQSDE. The whole CDR3 protein reads CATLNGQSDEQFF.